The 19 T cell receptor beta chains listed next were all sequenced from one sample in a study of OX40 agonist ivuxolimab in advanced cancers. This table comes from immunoSEQ multiplex PCR, and its TCRdb copy is limited to in-frame clones, with some not included. The sample includes 90,000 or so clones, 90% to 95% of them seen just once. Sequenced material: CD4+ or CD8+ T cells sorted from blood, taken in a trial of the OX40 agonist ivuxolimab. These receptors were obtained from an adult with an advanced solid tumor such as melanoma, head and neck, liver or kidney cancer.

The J gene is TRBJ2-2, the V gene TRBV7-3; D is possibly TRBD1 (7 bases). Germline lookup yields CDR1 SGHTA and CDR2 FQGTGA. The V gene lost 8 bases and the J gene lost 7 bases, with 14 bases spanning the gap. The CDR3 extends over 13 amino acids. The CDR3 region is CASGGTVNGELFF. The CDR3, as DNA: TGTGCCAGCGGGGGGACAGTCAACGGGGAGCTGTTTTTT. Looking up the rest from reference TRBV7-3 and TRBJ2-2 gives the full variable domain: GAGVSQTPSNKVTEKGKYVELRCDPISGHTALYWYRQSLGQGPEFLIYFQGTGAADDSGLPNDRFFAVRPEGSVSTLKIQRTERGDSAVYLCASGGTVNGELFFGEGSRLTVL.

The chain is built from TRBV4-1 and TRBJ1-1; D perhaps matches TRBD1 (5 bases). The germline gives CDR1 MGHRA, CDR2 YSYEKL. Trimming removed 3 bases from V and 0 bases from J, with 14 bases in between. This CDR3 has 16 residues. The CDR3, as DNA: TGCGCCAGCAGCCAGGGCAGGGTTACTATGAACACTGAAGCTTTCTTT. Protein sequence: CASSQGRVTMNTEAFF.

This chain's CDR3 is CASSLVPTSGEQYF. The CDR3 nucleotides are TGTGCCAGCAGCTTAGTGCCGACTAGCGGCGAGCAGTACTTC. This rearrangement joins TRBV11-2 to TRBJ2-7; 9 bases match TRBD2. The ends lost 1 base at V and 6 bases at J; junction bases unmatched: 4. Germline values: CDR1 SGHAT, CDR2 FQNNGV. The CDR3 sequence is 14 residues long.

This clone was seen a handful of times. The rearrangement uses TRBV10-3 and TRBJ1-1; TRBD1 might be the D (5 bases). CDR3 length: 15 amino acids. From germline, CDR1 is ENHRY and CDR2 SYGVKD. Trimming removed 0 bases at V and 5 bases at J, with 13 bases between. The DNA of the CDR3 is TGTGCCATCAGTGAGTCTGGCAGGGTGTGGACTGAAGCTTTCTTT. This encodes CAISESGRVWTEAFF.

The gene calls are TRBV18 and TRBJ2-3, with TRBD2 identical over 9 bases. Unmatched junction bases numbered 10, after V lost 3 bases and J lost 0 bases. Germline CDR1 and CDR2: KGHSH and LQKENI. This CDR3 has 18 amino acids. The CDR3 here is CASSPRGLADKSTDTQYF. The CDR3, as DNA: TGTGCCAGCTCACCGAGGGGACTAGCCGACAAGAGCACAGATACGCAGTATTTT.

This clone was recorded only once. This rearrangement joins TRBV29-1 to TRBJ2-1; 8 bases map to TRBD2. J was trimmed by 6 bases and V by 6 bases; bases with no gene match: 31. CDR1 and CDR2 from the germline V gene are SQVTM and ANQGSEA. The CDR3 loop spans 21 amino acids. The CDR3 loop is CSVPPTNKNWPRGGLGNEQFF. CDR3 bases: TGCAGCGTCCCCCCCACAAACAAAAATTGGCCGCGCGGGGGGCTCGGCAATGAGCAGTTCTTC.

This sequence joins TRBV2 and TRBJ2-7; weak D call: TRBD2 (5 bases). The CDR3 is 12 amino acids. Between the trimmed V and J ends, which lost 3 bases and 2 bases, there was a span of 5 bases. Looked up from germline, CDR1 is SNHLY and CDR2 is FYNNEI. The CDR3 here is CASSEEAYEQYF. Written as DNA, the CDR3 is TGTGCCAGCAGTGAGGAGGCCTACGAGCAGTACTTC.

This chain joins TRBV7-9 and TRBJ2-1; TRBD2 matches 8 bases. The V gene's germline CDR1 is SEHNR and CDR2 FQNEAQ (reference sequence). CDR3 length: 13 amino acids. V gave up 5 bases and J gave up 15 bases; unmatched junction bases: 12. DNA of the CDR3: TGTGCCAGCAGCCACGCCGAGGGCGGGAGGCGGTTCTTC. It specifies CASSHAEGGRRFF.

The chain combines TRBV2 with TRBJ1-2, with 10 bases identical to TRBD1. J lost 6 bases, V lost 0 bases, and 10 bases had no gene match. The CDR3 has 17 amino acids. Germline loops: CDR1 SNHLY, CDR2 FYNNEI. DNA of the CDR3: TGTGCCAGCAGTGAAGCTTCCACCTTGACAGGGGGCCATGGCTACACCTTC. Its protein product is CASSEASTLTGGHGYTF.

This chain connects TRBV28 to TRBJ1-5, with TRBD1 identical over 8 bases. With V trimmed by 4 bases and J by 1 base, 3 bases remained unmatched. CDR3 size: 15 residues. Germline-derived CDR1 and CDR2 are MDHEN and SYDVKM. The DNA of the CDR3 is TGTGCCAGCAGTTCACAGGGGGGCAGCAATCAGCCCCAGCATTTT. It specifies CASSSQGGSNQPQHF. The full variable domain, its missing parts supplied by reference TRBV28 and TRBJ1-5, is DVKVTQSSRYLVKRTGEKVFLECVQDMDHENMFWYRQDPGLGLRLIYFSYDVKMKEKGDIPEGYSVSREKKERFSLILESASTNQTSMYLCASSSQGGSNQPQHFGDGTRLSIL.

The V call is TRBV7-2, the J call TRBJ2-1; 9 nucleotides line up with TRBD1. Losses at the gene ends were 1 base for V and 6 bases for J; bases not matched to a gene: 4. CDR3 length: 15 residues. Per the germline V gene, CDR1 is SGHTA and CDR2 is FQGNSA. As DNA, the CDR3 is TGTGCCAGCAGCTTAGTGGGGGACAGGGTCAATGAGCAGTTCTTC. It yields the protein CASSLVGDRVNEQFF.

The rearrangement uses TRBV7-9 and TRBJ2-7; 8 positions match TRBD1. This CDR3 has 14 residues. V gave up 4 bases and J gave up 6 bases; unmatched junction bases: 8. CDR1 and CDR2 from the germline V gene are SEHNR and FQNEAQ (reference sequence). The chain's CDR3 is CASSSQQGAVEQYF. The CDR3 nucleotides read TGTGCCAGCAGCTCGCAGCAGGGGGCAGTCGAGCAGTACTTC.

This chain joins TRBV30 and TRBJ2-3, with 7 bases lining up with TRBD2. J was trimmed by 0 bases and V by 0 bases; bases with no gene match: 3. This CDR3 has 15 amino acids. In germline, CDR1 is GTSNPN, CDR2 SVGIG (reference sequence). CDR3 sequence reads: CAWSVSSGSTDTQYF. The CDR3 region has the DNA TGTGCCTGGAGTGTTAGTAGCGGGAGCACAGATACGCAGTATTTT.

The rearrangement links TRBV5-4 to TRBJ1-5; the D is unclear. From germline, CDR1 is SGHNT and CDR2 YYREEE (reference sequence). The CDR3 consists of 12 residues. Trimming pared 0 bases from V and 5 bases from J, leaving 3 bases between. The CDR3 loop reads CASSLDHQPQHF. Here the CDR3 DNA reads TGTGCCAGCAGCTTGGATCATCAGCCCCAGCATTTT.

The chain employs TRBV18 and TRBJ2-2; D perhaps matches TRBD1 (6 bases). This CDR3 comprises 16 residues. V lost 1 base to trimming and J lost 6 bases, with 15 bases between them. From germline, CDR1 is KGHSH and CDR2 LQKENI. CDR3 in amino acids: CASSPQGPPGAGELFF. CDR3 coding DNA: TGTGCCAGCTCACCACAAGGACCACCAGGGGCCGGGGAGCTGTTTTTT. The full variable domain, completed using reference TRBV18 and TRBJ2-2, is NAGVMQNPRHLVRRRGQEARLRCSPMKGHSHVYWYRQLPEEGLKFMVYLQKENIIDESGMPKERFSAEFPKEGPSILRIQQVVRGDSAAYFCASSPQGPPGAGELFFGEGSRLTVL.

CDR3 amino acids: CASSPGLAGVTGKNEQFF. CDR3 in DNA: TGTGCCAGCTCACCGGGACTAGCGGGAGTGACGGGGAAGAATGAGCAGTTCTTC. The V call is TRBV18, the J call TRBJ2-1; 14 positions match TRBD2. This CDR3 region has 18 residues. Germline-derived CDR1 and CDR2 are KGHSH and LQKENI. The V and J ends lost 3 bases and 7 bases, in that order; junction bases with no gene match: 11.

The J gene is TRBJ1-5, the V gene TRBV6-4; possible D gene TRBD1, 6 bases. The V end lost 2 bases, the J end lost 0 bases, and 23 bases lay between the germline ends. There are 20 residues in the CDR3. CDR1 and CDR2 from the germline V gene are MRHNA and SNTAGT. This CDR3 reads CASSDDMPGQGPYSNQPQHF. The DNA of the CDR3 is TGTGCCAGCAGTGACGATATGCCTGGGCAGGGGCCTTATAGCAATCAGCCCCAGCATTTT.

The rearrangement uses TRBV6-1 and TRBJ2-7; D is tentatively TRBD1 or TRBD2 (5 bases each). Per the germline V gene, CDR1 is MNHNS and CDR2 is SASEGT. CDR3 length: 13 residues. Trimming took off 6 bases at V and 3 bases at J, with 12 bases between the two ends. CDR3 in DNA: TGTGCCAGCAGGGGACCGGGGAGCTACGAGCAGTACTTC. Protein product: CASRGPGSYEQYF.

The sample holds a few counts of this clone. The genes are TRBV5-1 and TRBJ1-3; no firm D call. The V gene lost 0 bases and the J gene lost 2 bases, with 9 bases spanning the gap. Per the germline V gene, CDR1 is SGHRS and CDR2 is YFSETQ. This CDR3 has 15 amino acids. The DNA for the CDR3 is TGCGCCAGCAGCTTGGCAGGTTCGACTGGAAACACCATATATTTT. This sequence encodes CASSLAGSTGNTIYF.